These 27 T cell receptor beta chains originate from one sample sequenced in a study of blood T cells in healthy people across ages. The second PCR ran about 7 to 12 cycles with a sample-barcoded 5' primer and J-beta primers. TCRdb re-called the 5' RACE reads through MiXCR, storing one row per CDR3 protein. The profile shows about 640,000 distinct CDR3 sequences, around 54% of them singletons. Sequencing was done on a sample of blood. These receptors were collected from a man aged 55 to 70 in good health.

The rearrangement joins TRBV27 to TRBJ1-2; the match to TRBD1 covers 7 bases. This CDR3 region has 14 residues. V shed 5 bases and J 8 bases; nucleotides not matched to a gene: 11. Germline V gene data show CDR1 as MNHEY and CDR2 as SMNVEV (reference sequence). The CDR3 reads CASSPLGQLGGYTF. In nucleotides, the CDR3 is TGTGCCAGCAGTCCCCTGGGACAGCTTGGCGGCTACACCTTC.

This clonotype has only a few counts. The chain is built from TRBV6-1 and TRBJ2-2; D may be TRBD2 (5 bases). CDR1 and CDR2 from the germline V gene are MNHNS and SASEGT. Deletions cut 5 bases from V and 7 bases from J, with 17 bases between. The CDR3 is made up of 15 amino acids. CDR3: CASSLAIAADGELFF. For the CDR3, the DNA is TGTGCCAGCAGTCTAGCAATTGCCGCGGACGGGGAGCTGTTTTTT.

This clonotype was seen a handful of times. DNA for the CDR3: TGCGCCAGCAGGACTAGCGGGGAAGAGACCCAGTACTTC. Its protein is CASRTSGEETQYF. This chain connects TRBV5-1 to TRBJ2-5; 11 bases are shared with TRBD2. The CDR3 consists of 13 residues. The germline V gene has CDR1 SGHRS and CDR2 YFSETQ. Trimming removed 5 bases from V and 3 bases from J; junction bases left unmatched: 0. Full variable domain (rest looked up from reference TRBV5-1 and TRBJ2-5): KAGVTQTPRYLIKTRGQQVTLSCSPISGHRSVSWYQQTPGQGLQFLFEYFSETQRNKGNFPGRFSGRQFSNSRSEMNVSTLELGDSALYLCASRTSGEETQYFGPGTRLLVL.

This clonotype has at least ten counts. The rearrangement links TRBV2 to TRBJ1-1; D perhaps matches TRBD1 (5 bases). Germline lookup yields CDR1 SNHLY and CDR2 FYNNEI. V was cut by 6 bases and J by 1 base, with 9 bases left in between. The CDR3 has 13 residues. Here the CDR3 DNA reads TGTGCCAGCAGCCAAGACAGGAACACTGAAGCTTTCTTT. Translating it yields CASSQDRNTEAFF.

V usage is TRBV10-3 and J usage is TRBJ2-5; D is possibly TRBD2 (5 bases). Germline-derived CDR1 and CDR2 are ENHRY and SYGVKD. V lost 5 bases and J 5 bases, leaving 12 bases between the germline ends. The CDR3 has 13 amino acids. The CDR3: CAISPEEWETQYF. For the CDR3, the DNA is TGTGCCATCAGTCCGGAGGAATGGGAGACCCAGTACTTC.

This chain's CDR3 is CASSPPVTEWGVNEKLFF. DNA for the CDR3: TGTGCCAGCAGCCCCCCGGTGACAGAGTGGGGAGTTAATGAAAAACTGTTTTTT. The chain links TRBV7-9 to TRBJ1-4, with D maybe TRBD1 (5 bases). V dropped 5 bases and J dropped 4 bases, with 23 bases sitting between them. This CDR3 region has 18 residues. Germline CDR1 SEHNR, CDR2 FQNEAQ (reference sequence).

The rearrangement links TRBV12-3 or TRBV12-4 to TRBJ2-1; 13 bases line up with TRBD2. V lost 6 bases and J lost 9; bases outside the gene matches: 11. The CDR3 covers 16 residues. CDR3 sequence (DNA): TGTGCCAGCAGCCCCGGTTCGGGACTAGCGGGGTTTGAGCAGTTCTTC. Encoded protein: CASSPGSGLAGFEQFF.

This rearrangement joins TRBV25-1 to TRBJ2-4; either TRBD1 or TRBD2 may supply D (5 bases each). The last part of the DNA fits TRBJ2-5 better; the J call may be wrong. CDR1 MGHDK and CDR2 SYGVNS come from the germline V gene. This CDR3 has 15 amino acids. For the CDR3, the DNA is TGTGCCAGCAGAAAAACGGGGACCGGACAAGAGACCCAGTACTTC. It is translated as CASRKTGTGQETQYF.

The gene calls are TRBV11-2 and TRBJ2-5, with a weak D call TRBD1 (6 bases). The V end was cut by 5 bases, the J end by 2 bases, with 18 bases between. The CDR3 is 16 residues long. In germline, CDR1 is SGHAT, CDR2 FQNNGV. DNA of the CDR3: TGTGCCAGCAGCAGAACAGGGTCCCCGTTTCAAGAGACCCAGTACTTC. It encodes CASSRTGSPFQETQYF. The complete variable domain, with remaining parts taken from reference TRBV11-2 and TRBJ2-5, reads EAGVAQSPRYKIIEKRQSVAFWCNPISGHATLYWYQQILGQGPKLLIQFQNNGVVDDSQLPKDRFSAERLKGVDSTLKIQPAKLEDSAVYLCASSRTGSPFQETQYFGPGTRLLVL.

The J gene is TRBJ2-3, the V gene TRBV20-1; D remains ambiguous. Germline values: CDR1 DFQATT, CDR2 SNEGSKA (reference sequence). V shed 3 bases and J shed 10 bases, with 14 bases lying between them. The CDR3 is 12 amino acids. In nucleotides, the CDR3 is TGCAGTGCTAGTGAGCACCCCCTATCGCAGTATTTT. Translation gives CSASEHPLSQYF.

The chain combines TRBV7-9 with TRBJ2-1, with 8 bases lining up with TRBD1. V lost 5 bases to trimming and J lost 7 bases; unmatched junction nucleotides: 10. The CDR3 consists of 15 residues. From germline, CDR1 is SEHNR and CDR2 FQNEAQ (reference sequence). CDR3 protein: CASSPPGGGGNEQFF. The DNA for the CDR3 is TGTGCCAGCAGCCCCCCAGGGGGCGGTGGGAATGAGCAGTTCTTC. The full variable domain, completed using reference TRBV7-9 and TRBJ2-1, is DTGVSQNPRHKITKRGQNVTFRCDPISEHNRLYWYRQTLGQGPEFLTYFQNEAQLEKSRLLSDRFSAERPKGSFSTLEIQRTEQGDSAMYLCASSPPGGGGNEQFFGPGTRLTVL.

In its sample, this clonotype was seen a few times. At one end the junction does not follow the germline gene, possibly because of a read error. The chain uses TRBV18 and TRBJ2-5; D is unresolved. There are 13 residues in the CDR3. Germline CDR1 and CDR2: KGHSH and LQKENI. This chain's CDR3 is CASSLVRVGTQYF. The DNA for the CDR3 is TGTGCCAGTTCACTGGTTCGAGTCGGGACCCAGTACTTC.

The rearrangement joins TRBV28 to TRBJ1-2; perhaps TRBD1 as D (6 bases). V was trimmed by 6 bases and J by 0 bases, leaving 17 bases between them. The CDR3 is 16 residues long. Germline-derived CDR1 and CDR2 are MDHEN and SYDVKM. Written as DNA, the CDR3 is TGTGCCAGCAGGCACACCTGGGACACTACTAACTATGGCTACACCTTC. It translates to CASRHTWDTTNYGYTF.

About this clonotype itself: Sequence at one end of the junction differs from germline and may be a read error. The chain uses TRBV2 and TRBJ1-2; D is possibly TRBD1 (5 bases). CDR1 SNHLY and CDR2 FYNNEI come from the germline V gene. The CDR3 is 14 amino acids. The CDR3 DNA sequence: TGTACCAGCGCCTCTCCGGGACGGCTCTATGGCTACACCTTC. Protein product: CTSASPGRLYGYTF.

There are a few counts of this clonotype. The chain carries TRBV28 and TRBJ2-5, with TRBD2 matching 10 bases. The CDR3 runs to 15 residues. The germline V gene encodes CDR1 MDHEN and CDR2 SYDVKM. Unmatched junction bases numbered 8, after V lost 5 bases and J lost 5 bases. DNA of the CDR3: TGTGCCAGCAGTCCCCTAGCGGGGGAGGTGGAGACCCAGTACTTC. Residues: CASSPLAGEVETQYF.

This clonotype was seen a few times. The chain links TRBV29-1 to TRBJ2-1; maybe TRBD2 (7 bases). Germline assignment: CDR1 SQVTM and CDR2 ANQGSEA. V dropped 4 bases and J dropped 13 bases, with 17 bases sitting between them. The CDR3 spans 12 residues. The CDR3 loop is CSVGGASGGQFF. In DNA, the CDR3 is TGCAGCGTTGGGGGGGCGTCGGGGGGCCAGTTCTTC.

The genes are TRBV5-6 and TRBJ1-2, with 7 bases matching TRBD1. Germline CDR1 SGHDT, CDR2 YYEEEE. CDR3 length: 13 amino acids. V trimming: 4 bases; J trimming: 8 bases; junction bases outside the gene matches: 8. For the CDR3, the DNA is TGTGCCAGCAGCCCGACAGGGAATGGGGGCTACACCTTC. It encodes CASSPTGNGGYTF.

This clonotype was recorded a few times. The CDR3 here is CASSGLWPYEQYF. In DNA form, the CDR3 reads TGTGCCAGCAGCGGCCTCTGGCCCTACGAGCAGTACTTC. The V and J genes are TRBV9 and TRBJ2-7; D ambiguous. Deletions cut 3 bases from V and 2 bases from J, with 9 bases between. Germline V gives CDR1 SGDLS, CDR2 YYNGEE. This CDR3 is 13 amino acids long.

The sample holds one count of this clonotype. The chain joins TRBV20-1 to TRBJ2-7; 8 bases fit TRBD2. The DNA end favors TRBJ2-5, so the J call may be wrong. The CDR3 is made up of 13 amino acids. The V gene's germline CDR1 is DFQATT and CDR2 SNEGSKA (reference sequence). The CDR3 bases are TGCAGTGCCTGGCGGGGGGCCCAAGAGACCCAGTACTTC. Protein: CSAWRGAQETQYF.

This rearrangement joins TRBV3-1 to TRBJ2-1; D is unresolved. The germline V gene has CDR1 LGHDT and CDR2 YNNKEL (reference sequence). The ends were cut back, 0 bases at V and 12 bases at J, with 21 bases in the middle. The CDR3 sequence is 16 residues long. This CDR3 reads CASSQDPLSSVQSQFF. DNA of the CDR3: TGTGCCAGCAGCCAAGATCCTCTCTCCTCAGTTCAATCGCAGTTCTTC.

CDR3 sequence (DNA): TGTGCCAGCAGCCAACTTGAGAGGGGGGCCTACGAGCAGTACTTC. This encodes CASSQLERGAYEQYF. J is TRBJ2-7 and V is TRBV4-2; D is perhaps TRBD1 or TRBD2 (6 bases each). This CDR3 is 15 amino acids long. V shed 2 bases and J shed 2 bases, with 13 bases lying between them. Germline V CDR1 and CDR2: LGHNA, YNFKEQ.

This clonotype has more than one count but fewer than ten. The J gene is TRBJ1-2, the V gene TRBV10-3; 9 nucleotides match TRBD1. Trimming cost V 4 bases and J 8 bases; bases outside gene matches: 11. The germline V gene encodes CDR1 ENHRY and CDR2 SYGVKD. CDR3 length: 15 amino acids. In DNA form, the CDR3 reads TGTGCCATCAGTGGCCGGGACAGGGAAATGTGGGGCTACACCTTC. Translated: CAISGRDREMWGYTF.

This chain uses TRBV11-2 with TRBJ2-1, with 9 nucleotides matching TRBD1. CDR1 and CDR2 (germline): SGHAT, FQNNGV. Unmatched junction bases numbered 17, after V lost 3 bases and J lost 5 bases. CDR3 size: 19 residues. The CDR3 region is CASSFSLGPPGQGDNEQFF. CDR3 DNA sequence: TGTGCCAGCAGCTTCTCCCTGGGGCCGCCGGGACAGGGAGACAATGAGCAGTTCTTC.

The chain links TRBV12-5 to TRBJ1-1; tentatively, D is TRBD1 (5 bases). Germline lookup yields CDR1 LGHNT and CDR2 FRNRAP. V shed 6 bases and J shed 0 bases, with 11 bases lying between them. The CDR3 loop spans 14 amino acids. The CDR3 nucleotides are TGTGCTAGTGGACTTGAAGGGGTGAACACTGAAGCTTTCTTT. This gives the protein CASGLEGVNTEAFF.

The chain combines TRBV28 with TRBJ2-5; 8 nucleotides agree with TRBD1. This CDR3 is 13 amino acids long. V gave up 7 bases and J gave up 11 bases; unmatched junction bases: 12. Germline CDR1 MDHEN, CDR2 SYDVKM. The CDR3 loop is CASTTPGQDPQYF. CDR3 DNA sequence: TGTGCCAGCACCACTCCGGGACAGGACCCACAGTACTTC.

To note about this clonotype: Germline and junction disagree at one end, which may indicate a read error. V is TRBV5-1 and J is TRBJ1-2; 7 nucleotides agree with TRBD1. The CDR3 extends over 15 amino acids. Germline lookup yields CDR1 SGHRS and CDR2 YFSETQ. The CDR3 loop is CASSWADRPGYDYTF. The CDR3 DNA reads as TGCGCCAGCAGCTGGGCGGACAGGCCGGGCTATGACTACACCTTC.

The rearrangement uses TRBV5-1 and TRBJ2-3; D might be TRBD1 (5 bases). Germline CDR1 and CDR2: SGHRS and YFSETQ. This CDR3 is built from 14 residues. Trimming took 7 bases from V and 2 from J, leaving 14 bases between them. The CDR3, as DNA: TGCGCCAGCCTGTCGGACATCTCCACAGATACGCAGTATTTT. Its translation: CASLSDISTDTQYF. Full variable domain (rest looked up from reference TRBV5-1 and TRBJ2-3): KAGVTQTPRYLIKTRGQQVTLSCSPISGHRSVSWYQQTPGQGLQFLFEYFSETQRNKGNFPGRFSGRQFSNSRSEMNVSTLELGDSALYLCASLSDISTDTQYFGPGTRLTVL.